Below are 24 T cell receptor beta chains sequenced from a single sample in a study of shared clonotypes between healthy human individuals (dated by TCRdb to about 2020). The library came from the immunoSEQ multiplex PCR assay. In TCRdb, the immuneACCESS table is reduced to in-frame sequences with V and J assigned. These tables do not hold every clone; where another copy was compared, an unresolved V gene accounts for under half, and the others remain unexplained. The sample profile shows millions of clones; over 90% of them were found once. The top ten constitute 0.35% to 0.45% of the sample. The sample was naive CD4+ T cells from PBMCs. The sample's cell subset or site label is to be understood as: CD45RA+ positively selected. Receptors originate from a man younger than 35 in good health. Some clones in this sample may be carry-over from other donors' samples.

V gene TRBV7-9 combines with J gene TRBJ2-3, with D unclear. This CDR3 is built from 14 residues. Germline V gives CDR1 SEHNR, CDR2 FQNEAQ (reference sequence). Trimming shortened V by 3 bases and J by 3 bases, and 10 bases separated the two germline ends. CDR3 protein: CASSFGVSTDTQYF. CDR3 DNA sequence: TGTGCCAGCAGCTTCGGTGTTTCGACAGATACGCAGTATTTT.

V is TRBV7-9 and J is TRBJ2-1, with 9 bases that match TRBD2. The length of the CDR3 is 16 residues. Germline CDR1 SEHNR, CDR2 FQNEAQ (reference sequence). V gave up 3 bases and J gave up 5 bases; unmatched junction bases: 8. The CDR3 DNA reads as TGTGCCAGCAGCTTTGGGGTAGCGGGAGCCCACAATGAGCAGTTCTTC. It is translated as CASSFGVAGAHNEQFF.

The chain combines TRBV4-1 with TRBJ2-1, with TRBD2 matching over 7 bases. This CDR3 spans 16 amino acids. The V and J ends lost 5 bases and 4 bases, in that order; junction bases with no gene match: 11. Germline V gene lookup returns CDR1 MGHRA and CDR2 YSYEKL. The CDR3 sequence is CASSGPTGGTYNEQFF. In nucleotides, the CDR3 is TGCGCCAGCAGCGGTCCCACCGGGGGGACTTACAATGAGCAGTTCTTC.

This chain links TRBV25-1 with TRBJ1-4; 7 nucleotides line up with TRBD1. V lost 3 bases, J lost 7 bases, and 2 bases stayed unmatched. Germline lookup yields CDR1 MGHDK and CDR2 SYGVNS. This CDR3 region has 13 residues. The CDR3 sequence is CASSDRGAEKLFF. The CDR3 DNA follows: TGTGCCAGCAGTGACAGGGGGGCTGAAAAACTGTTTTTT.

The chain's CDR3 is CASSAYREFTDTQYF. The CDR3, as DNA: TGTGCCAGCAGTGCCTACAGGGAGTTCACAGATACGCAGTATTTT. The chain recombines TRBV6-1 with TRBJ2-3, with D maybe TRBD1 (6 bases). Germline loops: CDR1 MNHNS, CDR2 SASEGT. V dropped 4 bases and J dropped 2 bases, with 13 bases sitting between them. This CDR3 has 15 residues.

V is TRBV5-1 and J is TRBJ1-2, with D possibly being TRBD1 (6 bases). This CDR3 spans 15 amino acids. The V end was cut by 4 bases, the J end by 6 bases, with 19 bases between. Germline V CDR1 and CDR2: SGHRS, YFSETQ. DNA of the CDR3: TGCGCCAGCAGCCCGGGGGGACACGGAAGGGATGGCTACACCTTC. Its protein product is CASSPGGHGRDGYTF.

CDR3 bases: TGTGCCAGCAGCTTGGCGGGGTCTGAGGCCTACGAGCAGTACTTC. As protein: CASSLAGSEAYEQYF. This chain links TRBV7-9 with TRBJ2-7; TRBD2 might be the D (6 bases). Germline V lookup: CDR1 SEHNR, CDR2 FQNEAQ (reference sequence). The CDR3 runs to 15 residues. V was pared by 3 bases and J by 2 bases, with 14 bases between.

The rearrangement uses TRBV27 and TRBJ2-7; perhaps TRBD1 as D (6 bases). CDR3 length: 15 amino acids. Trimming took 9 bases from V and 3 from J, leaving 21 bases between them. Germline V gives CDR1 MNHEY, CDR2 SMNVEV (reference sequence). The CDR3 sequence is CASSKYGVGGYEQYF. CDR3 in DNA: TGTGCCAGTAGTAAATACGGGGTAGGGGGCTACGAGCAGTACTTC.

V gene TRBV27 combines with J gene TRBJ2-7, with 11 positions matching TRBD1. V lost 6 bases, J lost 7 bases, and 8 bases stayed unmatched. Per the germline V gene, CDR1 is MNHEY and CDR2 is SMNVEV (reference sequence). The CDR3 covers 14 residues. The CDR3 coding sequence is TGTGCCAGCAGCACGGGACAGGGGGTGCGGGAGCAGTACTTC. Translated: CASSTGQGVREQYF.

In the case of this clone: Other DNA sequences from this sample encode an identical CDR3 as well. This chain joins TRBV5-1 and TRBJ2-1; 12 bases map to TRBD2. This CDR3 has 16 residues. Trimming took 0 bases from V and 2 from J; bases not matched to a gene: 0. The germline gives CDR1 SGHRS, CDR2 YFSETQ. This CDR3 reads CASSLGTSGAYNEQFF. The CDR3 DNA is TGCGCCAGCAGCTTGGGGACTAGCGGGGCCTACAATGAGCAGTTCTTC.

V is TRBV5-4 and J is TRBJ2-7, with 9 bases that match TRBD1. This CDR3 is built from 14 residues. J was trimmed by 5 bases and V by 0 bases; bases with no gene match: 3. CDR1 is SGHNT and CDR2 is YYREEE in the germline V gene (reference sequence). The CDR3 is CASSLGRTGDEQYF. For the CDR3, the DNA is TGTGCCAGCAGCTTGGGCCGGACAGGGGACGAGCAGTACTTC.

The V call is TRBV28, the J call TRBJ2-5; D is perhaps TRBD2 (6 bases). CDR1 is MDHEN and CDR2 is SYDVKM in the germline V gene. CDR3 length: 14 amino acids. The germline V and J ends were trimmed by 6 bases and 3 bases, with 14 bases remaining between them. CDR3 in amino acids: CASSLRDSKETQYF. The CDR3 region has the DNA TGTGCCAGCAGCCTTCGGGACTCAAAAGAGACCCAGTACTTC.

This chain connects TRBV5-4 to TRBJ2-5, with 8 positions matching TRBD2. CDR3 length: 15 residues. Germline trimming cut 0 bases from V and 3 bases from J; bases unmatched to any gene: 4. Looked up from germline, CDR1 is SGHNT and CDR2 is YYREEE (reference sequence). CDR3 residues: CASSLAAGVEETQYF. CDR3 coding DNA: TGTGCCAGCAGCTTGGCAGCGGGAGTTGAAGAGACCCAGTACTTC.

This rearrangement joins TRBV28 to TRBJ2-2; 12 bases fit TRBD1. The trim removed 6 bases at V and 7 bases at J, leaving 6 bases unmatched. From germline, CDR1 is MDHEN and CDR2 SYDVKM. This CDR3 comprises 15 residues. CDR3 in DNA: TGTGCCAGCAGCTGGGACAGGGGGCTTAACGGGGAGCTGTTTTTT. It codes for CASSWDRGLNGELFF. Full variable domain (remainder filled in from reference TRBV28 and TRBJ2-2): DVKVTQSSRYLVKRTGEKVFLECVQDMDHENMFWYRQDPGLGLRLIYFSYDVKMKEKGDIPEGYSVSREKKERFSLILESASTNQTSMYLCASSWDRGLNGELFFGEGSRLTVL.

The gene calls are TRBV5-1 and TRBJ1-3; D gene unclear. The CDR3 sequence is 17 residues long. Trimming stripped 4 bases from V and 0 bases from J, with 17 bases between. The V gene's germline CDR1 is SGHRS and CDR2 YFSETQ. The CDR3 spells CASSRGSASPSGNTIYF. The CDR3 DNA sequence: TGCGCCAGCAGCCGAGGGTCCGCTAGCCCCTCTGGAAACACCATATATTTT.

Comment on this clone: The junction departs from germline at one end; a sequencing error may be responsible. The CDR3 loop is CASSEALVELIF. Written as DNA, the CDR3 is TGTGCCAGCAGTGAAGCGCTGGTGGAACTGATCTTC. The V and J genes are TRBV2 and TRBJ2-7; D not resolved. Germline V CDR1 and CDR2: SNHLY, FYNNEI. This CDR3 comprises 12 residues.

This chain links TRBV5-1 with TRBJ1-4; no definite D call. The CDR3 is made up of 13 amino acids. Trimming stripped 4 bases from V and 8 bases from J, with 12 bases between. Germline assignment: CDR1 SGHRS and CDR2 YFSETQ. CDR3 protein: CASSISHLEKLFF. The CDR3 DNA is TGCGCCAGCAGCATTTCCCACCTCGAAAAACTGTTTTTT. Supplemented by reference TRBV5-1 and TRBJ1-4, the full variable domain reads KAGVTQTPRYLIKTRGQQVTLSCSPISGHRSVSWYQQTPGQGLQFLFEYFSETQRNKGNFPGRFSGRQFSNSRSEMNVSTLELGDSALYLCASSISHLEKLFFGSGTQLSVL.

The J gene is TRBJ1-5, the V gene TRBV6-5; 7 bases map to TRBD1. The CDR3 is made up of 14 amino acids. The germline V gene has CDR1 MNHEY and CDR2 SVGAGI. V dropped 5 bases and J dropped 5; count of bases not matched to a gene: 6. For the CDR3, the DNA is TGTGCCAGCAGTAACTACAGGGGTGATCAGCCCCAGCATTTT. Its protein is CASSNYRGDQPQHF.

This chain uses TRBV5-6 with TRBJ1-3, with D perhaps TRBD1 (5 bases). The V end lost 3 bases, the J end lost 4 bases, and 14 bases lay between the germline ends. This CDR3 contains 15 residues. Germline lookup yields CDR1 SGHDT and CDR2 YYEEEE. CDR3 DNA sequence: TGTGCCAGCAGCTCTGGGGGGAGAGGCGGAAACACCATATATTTT. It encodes CASSSGGRGGNTIYF.

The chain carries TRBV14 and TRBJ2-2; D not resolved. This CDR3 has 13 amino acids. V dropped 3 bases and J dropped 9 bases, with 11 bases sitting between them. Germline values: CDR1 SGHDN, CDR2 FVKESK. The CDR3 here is CASSHLEGWELFF. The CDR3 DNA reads TGTGCCAGCAGCCATTTGGAAGGGTGGGAGCTGTTTTTT.

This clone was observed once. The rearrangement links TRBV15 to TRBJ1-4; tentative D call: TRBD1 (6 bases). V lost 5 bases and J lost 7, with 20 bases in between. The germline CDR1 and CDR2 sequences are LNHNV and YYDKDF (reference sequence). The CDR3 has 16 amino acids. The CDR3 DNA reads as TGTGCCACCAGCCGGAGCAGGGGCACAGGTGGTGAAAAACTGTTTTTT. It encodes CATSRSRGTGGEKLFF.

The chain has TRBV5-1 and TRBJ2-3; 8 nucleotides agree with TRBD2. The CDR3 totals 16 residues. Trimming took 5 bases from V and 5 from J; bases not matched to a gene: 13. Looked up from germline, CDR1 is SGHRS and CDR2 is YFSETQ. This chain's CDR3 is CASRASGSIYRDTQYF. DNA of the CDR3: TGCGCCAGCAGGGCCAGCGGGAGCATCTACAGAGATACGCAGTATTTT.

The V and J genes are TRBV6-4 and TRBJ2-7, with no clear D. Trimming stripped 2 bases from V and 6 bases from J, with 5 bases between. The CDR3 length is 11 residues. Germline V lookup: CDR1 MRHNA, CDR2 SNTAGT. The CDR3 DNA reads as TGTGCCAGCAGTGACGCCAGCGAGCAGTACTTC. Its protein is CASSDASEQYF.

CDR3 region: CASSNQETQYF. CDR3 sequence (DNA): TGTGCCAGCAGCAACCAAGAGACCCAGTACTTC. The chain has TRBV9 and TRBJ2-5; D uncertain. Trimming cost V 4 bases and J 0 bases, with 1 base left between them. The CDR3 is 11 amino acids. Germline V CDR1 and CDR2: SGDLS, YYNGEE.